The present T cell receptor beta chain was sequenced within a study of blood T cell repertoires in COVID-19. Study at large: T cells, B-cell-depleted T cells, or PBMCs provided the cDNA or gDNA that served as material.

Methods used by the authors: Amplification of reference gene primers was used by the study to estimate nucleated cell counts. Some clones are missing from TCRdb's copy, which holds only in-frame ones; the method was immunoSEQ multiplex PCR. From that table come the V and J calls and clone size; the DNA was used to work out D and trimming. This table holds 100,000 to 150,000 clones, less than 90% found once. The CDR3 is 17 residues long. Germline loops: CDR1 SGHVS, CDR2 FQNEAQ. V was clipped by 1 base and J by 5 bases, with 17 bases between them. This chain connects TRBV7-8 to TRBJ2-2, with D perhaps matching TRBD1 (5 bases). The sequence was obtained from a woman aged 80 or older with acute or convalescent COVID-19. Material: peripheral blood. CDR3 protein: CASSLDRGQGGTGELFF. CDR3 nucleotides: TGTGCCAGCAGCTTAGATCGAGGCCAGGGTGGAACCGGGGAGCTGTTTTTT.